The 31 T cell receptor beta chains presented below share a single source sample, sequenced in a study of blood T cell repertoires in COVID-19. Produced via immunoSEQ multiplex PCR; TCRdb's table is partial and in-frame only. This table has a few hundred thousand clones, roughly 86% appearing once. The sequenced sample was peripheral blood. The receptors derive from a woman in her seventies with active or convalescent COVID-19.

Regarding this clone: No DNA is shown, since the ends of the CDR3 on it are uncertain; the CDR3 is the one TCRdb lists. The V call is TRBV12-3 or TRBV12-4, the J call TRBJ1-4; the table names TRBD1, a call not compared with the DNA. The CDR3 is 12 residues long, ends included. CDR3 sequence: CASSSSTFRLFF.

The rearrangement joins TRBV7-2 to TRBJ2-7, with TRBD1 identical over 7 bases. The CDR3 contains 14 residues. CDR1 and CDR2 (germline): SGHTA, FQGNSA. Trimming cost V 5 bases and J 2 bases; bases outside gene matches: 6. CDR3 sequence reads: CASSRTGPPYEQYF. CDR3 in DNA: TGTGCCAGCAGCCGGACAGGTCCCCCCTACGAGCAGTACTTC.

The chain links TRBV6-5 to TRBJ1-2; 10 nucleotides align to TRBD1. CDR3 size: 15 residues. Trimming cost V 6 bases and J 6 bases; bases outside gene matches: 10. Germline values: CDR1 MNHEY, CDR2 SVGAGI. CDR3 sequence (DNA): TGTGCCAGCAGAAATCCGGGACAGGGGAATGATGGCTACACCTTC. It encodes CASRNPGQGNDGYTF.

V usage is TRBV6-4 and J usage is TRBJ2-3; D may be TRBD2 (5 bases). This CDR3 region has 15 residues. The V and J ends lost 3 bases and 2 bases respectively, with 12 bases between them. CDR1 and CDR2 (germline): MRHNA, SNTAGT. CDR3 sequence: CASSEELGATDTQYF. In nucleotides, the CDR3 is TGTGCCAGCAGTGAGGAACTAGGCGCCACAGATACGCAGTATTTT.

CDR3: CATSDRQGRDGDREKLFF. In nucleotides, the CDR3 is TGTGCCACCAGTGATCGACAGGGACGAGATGGGGATCGAGAAAAACTGTTTTTT. The chain couples TRBV24-1 to TRBJ1-4; 7 positions match TRBD1. CDR3 length: 18 amino acids. Trimming at V came to 3 bases and at J to 8 bases, leaving 17 bases not matched to a gene. CDR1 KGHDR and CDR2 SFDVKD come from the germline V gene.

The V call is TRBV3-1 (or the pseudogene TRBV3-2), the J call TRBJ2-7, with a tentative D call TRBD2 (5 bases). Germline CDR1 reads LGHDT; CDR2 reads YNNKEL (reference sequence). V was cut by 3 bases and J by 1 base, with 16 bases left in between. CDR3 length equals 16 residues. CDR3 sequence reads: CASSQGSRGSSYEQYF. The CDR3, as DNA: TGTGCCAGCAGCCAGGGGTCACGGGGTAGTTCCTACGAGCAGTACTTC.

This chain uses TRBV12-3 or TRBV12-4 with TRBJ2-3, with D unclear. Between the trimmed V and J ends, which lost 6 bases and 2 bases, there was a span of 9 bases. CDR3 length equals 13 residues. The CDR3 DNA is TGTGCCAGCAGATTACCAAACACAGATACGCAGTATTTT. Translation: CASRLPNTDTQYF.

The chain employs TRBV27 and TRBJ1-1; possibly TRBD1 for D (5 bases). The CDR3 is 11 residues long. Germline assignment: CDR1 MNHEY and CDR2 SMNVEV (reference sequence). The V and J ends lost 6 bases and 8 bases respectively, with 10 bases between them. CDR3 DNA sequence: TGTGCCAGCAGAGCGACAGCAGAAGCTTTCTTT. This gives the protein CASRATAEAFF.

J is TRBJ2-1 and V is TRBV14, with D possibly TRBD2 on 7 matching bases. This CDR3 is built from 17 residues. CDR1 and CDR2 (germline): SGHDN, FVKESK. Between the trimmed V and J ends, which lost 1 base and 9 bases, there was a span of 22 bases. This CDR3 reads CASSQVGGARGRREQFF. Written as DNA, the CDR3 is TGTGCCAGCAGCCAAGTGGGGGGGGCGCGGGGAAGACGTGAGCAGTTCTTC. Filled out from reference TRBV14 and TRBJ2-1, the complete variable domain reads EAGVTQFPSHSVIEKGQTVTLRCDPISGHDNLYWYRRVMGKEIKFLLHFVKESKQDESGMPNNRFLAERTGGTYSTLKVQPAELEDSGVYFCASSQVGGARGRREQFFGPGTRLTVL.

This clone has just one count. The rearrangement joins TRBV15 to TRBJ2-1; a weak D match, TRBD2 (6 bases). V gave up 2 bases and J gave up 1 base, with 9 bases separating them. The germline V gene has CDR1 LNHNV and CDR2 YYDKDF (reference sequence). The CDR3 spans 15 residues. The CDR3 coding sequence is TGTGCCACCAGCAGAACGGGGGAATCCTACAATGAGCAGTTCTTC. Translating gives CATSRTGESYNEQFF.

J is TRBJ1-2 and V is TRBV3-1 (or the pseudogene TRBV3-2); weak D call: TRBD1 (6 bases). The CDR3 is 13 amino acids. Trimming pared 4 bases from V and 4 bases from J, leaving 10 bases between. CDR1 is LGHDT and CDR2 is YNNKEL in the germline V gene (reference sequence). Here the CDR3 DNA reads TGTGCCAGCAGCCCCTCAGGGGCCTATGGCTACACCTTC. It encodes CASSPSGAYGYTF.

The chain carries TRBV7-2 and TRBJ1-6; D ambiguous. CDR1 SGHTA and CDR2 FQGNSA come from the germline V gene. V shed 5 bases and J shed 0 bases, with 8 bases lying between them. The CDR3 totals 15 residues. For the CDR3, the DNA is TGTGCCAGCAGCCCACAGAGCTCCTATAATTCACCCCTCCACTTT. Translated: CASSPQSSYNSPLHF.

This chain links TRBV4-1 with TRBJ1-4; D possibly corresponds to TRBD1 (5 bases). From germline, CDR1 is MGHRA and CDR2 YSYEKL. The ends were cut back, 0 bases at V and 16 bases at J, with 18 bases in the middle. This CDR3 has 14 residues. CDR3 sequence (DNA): TGCGCCAGCAGCCAAGATAGGGGCAGGATAAGTCCGTTTTTT. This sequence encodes CASSQDRGRISPFF.

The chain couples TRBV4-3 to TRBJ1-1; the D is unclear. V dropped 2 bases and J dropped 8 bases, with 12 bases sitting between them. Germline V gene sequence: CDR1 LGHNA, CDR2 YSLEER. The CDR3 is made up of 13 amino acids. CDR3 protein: CASSQRPDSEAFF. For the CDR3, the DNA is TGCGCCAGCAGCCAACGCCCCGACTCCGAAGCTTTCTTT.

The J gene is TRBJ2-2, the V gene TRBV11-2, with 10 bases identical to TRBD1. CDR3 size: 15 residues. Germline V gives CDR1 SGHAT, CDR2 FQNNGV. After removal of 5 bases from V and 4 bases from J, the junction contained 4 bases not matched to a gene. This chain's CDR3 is CASSPTGGGTGELFF. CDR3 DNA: TGTGCCAGCAGCCCGACAGGGGGCGGCACCGGGGAGCTGTTTTTT. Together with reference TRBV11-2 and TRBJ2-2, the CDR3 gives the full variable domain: EAGVAQSPRYKIIEKRQSVAFWCNPISGHATLYWYQQILGQGPKLLIQFQNNGVVDDSQLPKDRFSAERLKGVDSTLKIQPAKLEDSAVYLCASSPTGGGTGELFFGEGSRLTVL.

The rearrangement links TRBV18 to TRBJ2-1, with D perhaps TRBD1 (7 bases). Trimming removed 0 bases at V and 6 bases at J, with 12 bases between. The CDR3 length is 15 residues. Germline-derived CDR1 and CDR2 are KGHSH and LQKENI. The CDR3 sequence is CASSPPEGAGNEQFF. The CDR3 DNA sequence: TGTGCCAGCTCACCACCGGAGGGGGCTGGCAATGAGCAGTTCTTC.

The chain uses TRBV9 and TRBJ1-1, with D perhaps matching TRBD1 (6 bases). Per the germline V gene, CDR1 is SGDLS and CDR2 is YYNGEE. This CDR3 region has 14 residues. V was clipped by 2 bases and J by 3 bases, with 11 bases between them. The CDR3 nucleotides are TGTGCCAGCAGCGTCCTACAGGGTTACACTGAAGCTTTCTTT. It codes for CASSVLQGYTEAFF.

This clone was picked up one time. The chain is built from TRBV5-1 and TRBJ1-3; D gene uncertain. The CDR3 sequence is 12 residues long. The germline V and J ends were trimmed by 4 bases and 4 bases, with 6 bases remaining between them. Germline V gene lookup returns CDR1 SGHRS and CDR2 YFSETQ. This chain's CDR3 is CASSEVGNTIYF. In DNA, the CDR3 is TGCGCCAGCAGCGAGGTCGGAAACACCATATATTTT.

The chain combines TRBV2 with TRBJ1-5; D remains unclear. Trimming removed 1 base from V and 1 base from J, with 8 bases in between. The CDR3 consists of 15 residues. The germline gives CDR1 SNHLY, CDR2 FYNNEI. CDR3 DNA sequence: TGTGCCAGCAGTGAAGGGCCCCCAAGCAATCAGCCCCAGCATTTT. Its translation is CASSEGPPSNQPQHF.

The CDR3 loop is CASSPWGNRAHGGYTF. Written as DNA, the CDR3 is TGTGCCAGCAGTCCATGGGGGAACAGGGCCCACGGCGGCTACACCTTC. The genes are TRBV3-1 (or the pseudogene TRBV3-2) and TRBJ1-2, with D perhaps matching TRBD1 (6 bases). The CDR3 consists of 16 residues. CDR1 is LGHDT and CDR2 is YNNKEL in the germline V gene (reference sequence). The V end was cut by 6 bases, the J end by 8 bases, with 25 bases between.

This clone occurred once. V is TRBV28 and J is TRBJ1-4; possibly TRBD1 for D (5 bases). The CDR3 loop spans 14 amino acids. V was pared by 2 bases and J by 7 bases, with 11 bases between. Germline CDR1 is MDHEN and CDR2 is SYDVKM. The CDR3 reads CASSLRGLVEKLFF. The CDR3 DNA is TGTGCCAGCAGTTTAAGGGGCCTAGTTGAAAAACTGTTTTTT. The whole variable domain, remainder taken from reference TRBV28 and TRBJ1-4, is DVKVTQSSRYLVKRTGEKVFLECVQDMDHENMFWYRQDPGLGLRLIYFSYDVKMKEKGDIPEGYSVSREKKERFSLILESASTNQTSMYLCASSLRGLVEKLFFGSGTQLSVL.

The CDR3 spells CSGTGQGSEAFF. DNA of the CDR3: TGCAGCGGAACTGGACAGGGCAGTGAAGCTTTCTTT. This sequence joins TRBV29-1 and TRBJ1-1; TRBD1 agrees at 8 bases. This CDR3 contains 12 residues. Germline-derived CDR1 and CDR2 are SQVTM and ANQGSEA. J lost 7 bases, V lost 7 bases, and 8 bases had no gene match.

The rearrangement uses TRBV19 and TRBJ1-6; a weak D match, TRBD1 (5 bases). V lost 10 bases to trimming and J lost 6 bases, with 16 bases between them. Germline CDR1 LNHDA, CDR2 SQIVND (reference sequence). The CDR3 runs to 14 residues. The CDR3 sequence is CAISTGTTNSPLHF. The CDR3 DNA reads TGTGCCATTTCCACCGGGACTACTAATTCACCCCTCCACTTT.

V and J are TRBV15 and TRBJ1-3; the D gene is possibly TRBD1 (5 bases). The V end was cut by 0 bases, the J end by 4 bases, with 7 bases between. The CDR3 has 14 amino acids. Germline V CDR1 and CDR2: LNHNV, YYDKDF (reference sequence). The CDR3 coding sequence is TGTGCCACCAGCAGAGACAGGGTGGGAAACACCATATATTTT. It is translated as CATSRDRVGNTIYF.

CDR3 nucleotide sequence: TGTGCCAGCAGCCAAGATCCGGGGTTCGAGCAGTACTTC. This codes for CASSQDPGFEQYF. The V gene is TRBV3-1 (or the pseudogene TRBV3-2), the J gene TRBJ2-7; the D gene is possibly TRBD2 (5 bases). From germline, CDR1 is LGHDT and CDR2 YNNKEL (reference sequence). The V end was cut by 0 bases, the J end by 6 bases, with 9 bases between. The CDR3 consists of 13 residues.

Written as DNA, the CDR3 is TGTGCCAGCAGTAAGGCAGGGAGGGGTGAGCAGTTCTTC. This encodes CASSKAGRGEQFF. This rearrangement joins TRBV6-5 to TRBJ2-1, with 7 nucleotides matching TRBD2. From germline, CDR1 is MNHEY and CDR2 SVGAGI. This CDR3 comprises 13 residues. With V trimmed by 5 bases and J by 9 bases, 7 bases remained unmatched.

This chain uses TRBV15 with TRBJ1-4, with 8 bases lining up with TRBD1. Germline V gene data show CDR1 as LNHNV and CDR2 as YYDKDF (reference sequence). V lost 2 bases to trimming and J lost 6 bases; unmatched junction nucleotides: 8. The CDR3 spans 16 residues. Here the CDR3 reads CATSRFSTGAYEKLFF. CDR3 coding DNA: TGTGCCACCAGCAGATTCTCGACAGGGGCATATGAAAAACTGTTTTTT. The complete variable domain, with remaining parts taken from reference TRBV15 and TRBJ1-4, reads DAMVIQNPRYQVTQFGKPVTLSCSQTLNHNVMYWYQQKSSQAPKLLFHYYDKDFNNEADTPDNFQSRRPNTSFCFLDIRSPGLGDTAMYLCATSRFSTGAYEKLFFGSGTQLSVL.

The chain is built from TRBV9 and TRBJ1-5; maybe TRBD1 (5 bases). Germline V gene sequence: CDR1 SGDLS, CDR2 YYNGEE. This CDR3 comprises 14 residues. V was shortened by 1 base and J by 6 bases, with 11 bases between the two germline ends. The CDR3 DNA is TGTGCCAGCAGCGTATTAACAGGTAGTCAGCCCCAGCATTTT. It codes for CASSVLTGSQPQHF. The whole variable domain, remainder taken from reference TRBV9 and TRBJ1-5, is DSGVTQTPKHLITATGQRVTLRCSPRSGDLSVYWYQQSLDQGLQFLIQYYNGEERAKGNILERFSAQQFPDLHSELNLSSLELGDSALYFCASSVLTGSQPQHFGDGTRLSIL.

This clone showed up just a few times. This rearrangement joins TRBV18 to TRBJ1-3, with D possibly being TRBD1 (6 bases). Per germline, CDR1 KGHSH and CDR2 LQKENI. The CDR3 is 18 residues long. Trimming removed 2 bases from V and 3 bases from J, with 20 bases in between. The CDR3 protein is CASSPVTPTGLYGNTIYF. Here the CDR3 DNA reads TGTGCCAGCTCACCAGTTACGCCCACAGGGTTATATGGAAACACCATATATTTT.

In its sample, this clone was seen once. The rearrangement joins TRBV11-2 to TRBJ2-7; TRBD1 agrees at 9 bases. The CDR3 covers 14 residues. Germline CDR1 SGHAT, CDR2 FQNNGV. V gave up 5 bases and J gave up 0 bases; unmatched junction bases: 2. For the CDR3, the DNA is TGTGCCAGCAGCCGACAGGGGGTCTCCTACGAGCAGTACTTC. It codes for CASSRQGVSYEQYF.

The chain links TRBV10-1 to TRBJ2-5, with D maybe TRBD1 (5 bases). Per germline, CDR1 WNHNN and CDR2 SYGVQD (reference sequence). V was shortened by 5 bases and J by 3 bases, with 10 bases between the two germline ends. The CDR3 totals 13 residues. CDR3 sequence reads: CASSWGGEETQYF. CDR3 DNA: TGCGCCAGCAGTTGGGGCGGTGAAGAGACCCAGTACTTC.